This TCR beta chain was found in a study of shared clonotypes between healthy human individuals. Repertoires were generated with immunoSEQ multiplex PCR, while TCRdb's copy carries only in-frame clones and drops some. The repertoire has approximately 2.3 million clones, 90% to 95% of them found once; the top ten carry roughly 0.36%. Donors were healthy HIV-negative adults without recently reported acute infections or vaccinations. Study outcomes and limitations: Larger estimated richness was generally seen in naive subsets than in memory subsets. Generation probabilities of non-shared clonotypes were lower (relative to those shared by all four donors).

This CDR3 has 13 residues. V lost 5 bases and J lost 8; bases outside the gene matches: 6. Germline values: CDR1 MRHNA, CDR2 SNTAGT. This clone was observed once. No antigen is known for it. V usage is TRBV6-4 and J usage is TRBJ2-1; 7 bases agree with TRBD2. This clonotype was sampled from a man between 18 and 29 years old in good health. Some clones in this sample may be carry-over from other donors' samples. Sequenced sample: naive CD4+ T cells from PBMCs. As for subset: CD45RA+ positively selected. The CDR3 is CASSPGGRYEQFF. The CDR3 DNA reads as TGTGCCAGCAGTCCCGGGGGGAGATATGAGCAGTTCTTC.